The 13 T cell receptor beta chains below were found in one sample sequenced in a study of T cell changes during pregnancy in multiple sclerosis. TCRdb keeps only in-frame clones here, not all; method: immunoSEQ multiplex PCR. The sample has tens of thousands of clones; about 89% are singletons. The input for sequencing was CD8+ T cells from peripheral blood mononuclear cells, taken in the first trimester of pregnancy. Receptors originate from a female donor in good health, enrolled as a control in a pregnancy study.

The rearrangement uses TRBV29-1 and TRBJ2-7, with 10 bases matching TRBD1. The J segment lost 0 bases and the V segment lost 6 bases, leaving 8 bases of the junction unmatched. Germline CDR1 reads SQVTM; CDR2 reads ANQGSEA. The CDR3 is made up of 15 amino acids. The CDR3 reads CSVSLRDRGSYEQYF. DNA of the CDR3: TGCAGCGTCAGTCTCCGGGACAGGGGCTCCTACGAGCAGTACTTC.

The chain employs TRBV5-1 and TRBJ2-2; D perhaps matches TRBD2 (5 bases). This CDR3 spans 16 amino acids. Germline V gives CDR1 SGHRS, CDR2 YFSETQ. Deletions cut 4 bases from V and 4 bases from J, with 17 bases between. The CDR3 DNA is TGCGCCAGCAGCCTAGCCTTGGAGGCGAGCACCGGGGAGCTGTTTTTT. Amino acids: CASSLALEASTGELFF.

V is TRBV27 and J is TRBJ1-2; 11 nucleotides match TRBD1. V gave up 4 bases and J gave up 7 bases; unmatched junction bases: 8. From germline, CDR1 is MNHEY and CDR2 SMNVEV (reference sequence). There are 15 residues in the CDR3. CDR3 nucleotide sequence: TGTGCCAGCAGTTCTGGGACAGGGGGTGGGTTTGGCTACACCTTC. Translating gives CASSSGTGGGFGYTF.

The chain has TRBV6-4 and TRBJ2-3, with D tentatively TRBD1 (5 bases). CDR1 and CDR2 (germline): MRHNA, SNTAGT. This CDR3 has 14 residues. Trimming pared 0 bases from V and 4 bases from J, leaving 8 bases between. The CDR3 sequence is CASSDSKGSDTQYF. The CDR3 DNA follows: TGTGCCAGCAGTGACTCTAAGGGGTCAGATACGCAGTATTTT.

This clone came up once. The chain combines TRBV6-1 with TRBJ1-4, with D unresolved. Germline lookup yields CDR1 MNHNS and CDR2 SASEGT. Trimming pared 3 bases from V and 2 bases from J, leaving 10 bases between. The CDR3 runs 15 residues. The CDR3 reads CASSESPGTNEKLFF. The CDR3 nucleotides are TGTGCCAGCAGTGAGAGCCCGGGGACTAATGAAAAACTGTTTTTT.

The CDR3 DNA is TGTGCCAGCAGCTCGGGACTAGCGGAACTAGACTACGAGCAGTACTTC. Protein: CASSSGLAELDYEQYF. The V call is TRBV28, the J call TRBJ2-7; 11 bases fit TRBD2. The CDR3 consists of 16 residues. Unmatched junction bases numbered 10, after V lost 6 bases and J lost 3 bases. From germline, CDR1 is MDHEN and CDR2 SYDVKM.

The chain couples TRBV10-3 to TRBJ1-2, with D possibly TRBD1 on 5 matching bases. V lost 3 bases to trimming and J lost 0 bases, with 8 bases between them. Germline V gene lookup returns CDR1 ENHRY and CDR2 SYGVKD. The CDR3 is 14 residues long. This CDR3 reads CAISDGGANYGYTF. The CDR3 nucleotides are TGTGCCATCAGTGACGGGGGAGCTAACTATGGCTACACCTTC.

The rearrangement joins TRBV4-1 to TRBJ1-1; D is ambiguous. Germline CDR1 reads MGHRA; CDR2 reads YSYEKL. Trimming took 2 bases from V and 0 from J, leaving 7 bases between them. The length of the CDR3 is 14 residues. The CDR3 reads CASSQTDMNTEAFF. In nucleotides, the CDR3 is TGCGCCAGCAGCCAAACAGATATGAACACTGAAGCTTTCTTT.

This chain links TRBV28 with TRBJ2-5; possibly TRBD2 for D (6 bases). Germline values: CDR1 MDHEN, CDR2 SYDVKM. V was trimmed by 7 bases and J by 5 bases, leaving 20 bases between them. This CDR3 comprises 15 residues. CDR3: CASTHSSAQVETQYF. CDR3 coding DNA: TGTGCCAGCACCCATTCTAGCGCTCAGGTTGAGACCCAGTACTTC.

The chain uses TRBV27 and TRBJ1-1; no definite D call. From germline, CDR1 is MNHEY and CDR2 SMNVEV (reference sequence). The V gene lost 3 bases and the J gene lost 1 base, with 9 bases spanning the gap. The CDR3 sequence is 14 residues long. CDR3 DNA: TGTGCCAGCAGTTTTTTCCCAGGGAACACTGAAGCTTTCTTT. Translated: CASSFFPGNTEAFF.

The chain's CDR3 is CASSLGTGVEKLFF. In DNA, the CDR3 is TGCGCCAGCAGCTTGGGGACAGGGGTCGAAAAACTGTTTTTT. The chain has TRBV5-1 and TRBJ1-4; the match to TRBD1 covers 9 bases. The CDR3 has 14 amino acids. The V gene's germline CDR1 is SGHRS and CDR2 YFSETQ. Trimming cost V 0 bases and J 8 bases; bases outside gene matches: 2.

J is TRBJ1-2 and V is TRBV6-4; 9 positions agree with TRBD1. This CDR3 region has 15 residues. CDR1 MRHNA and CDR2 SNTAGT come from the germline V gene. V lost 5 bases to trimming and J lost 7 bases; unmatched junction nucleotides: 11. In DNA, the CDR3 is TGTGCCAGCAGTCCACAGGGGGCGGAATCCGGTGGCTACACCTTC. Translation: CASSPQGAESGGYTF.

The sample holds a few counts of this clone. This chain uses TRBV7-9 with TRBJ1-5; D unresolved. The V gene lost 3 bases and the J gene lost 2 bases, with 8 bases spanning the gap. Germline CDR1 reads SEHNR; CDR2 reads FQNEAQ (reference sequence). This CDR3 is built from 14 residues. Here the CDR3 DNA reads TGTGCCAGCAGCTTCGGGGAGGGCAATCAGCCCCAGCATTTT. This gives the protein CASSFGEGNQPQHF.